This T cell receptor (beta chain) was identified in a study of cytomegalovirus exposure and HLA in healthy donors. Study-level results: A later analysis associated 15,000 or so TCR beta sequences with HLA alleles at a 0.05 false discovery rate. A few CMV-associated chains were confirmed in vitro to be specific for CMV antigens. Presence/absence comparisons presumed near-even sequencing depth among donors. Reportedly, a later analysis found an Asian-associated ancestry cluster had fewer N-insertions than the approximately 670-donor mean.

The CDR3 loop spans 15 amino acids. The ends were cut back, 3 bases at V and 2 bases at J, with 14 bases in the middle. Looked up from germline, CDR1 is MNHEY and CDR2 is SVGAGI. This clone was found a few times. Its antigen is as yet unknown. A multiplex PCR was run with 60 Vbeta primers and 13 Jbeta primers. The table came from immunoSEQ multiplex PCR; TCRdb's copy has only in-frame clones and leaves some out. Among around 130,000 clones listed, over 75% were seen once. Sequenced material: PBMCs. This sequence was found in a boy between 10 and 17 years old in good health and CMV-seronegative. The chain links TRBV6-5 to TRBJ2-7; maybe TRBD1 (5 bases). CDR3 residues: CASSYFGASPYEQYF. CDR3 sequence (DNA): TGTGCCAGCAGTTATTTTGGGGCCAGCCCCTACGAGCAGTACTTC.